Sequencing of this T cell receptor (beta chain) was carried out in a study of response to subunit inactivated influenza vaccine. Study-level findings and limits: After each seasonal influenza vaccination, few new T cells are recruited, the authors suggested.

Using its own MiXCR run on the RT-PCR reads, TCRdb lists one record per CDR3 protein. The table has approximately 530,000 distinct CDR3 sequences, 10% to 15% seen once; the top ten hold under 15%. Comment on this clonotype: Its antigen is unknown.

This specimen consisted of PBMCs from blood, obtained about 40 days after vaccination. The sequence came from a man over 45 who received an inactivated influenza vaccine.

CDR3 sequence reads: CATLGQPEVTGELFF. The CDR3 region has the DNA TGTGCCACCTTAGGGCAGCCTGAGGTCACCGGGGAGCTGTTTTTT. This chain joins TRBV10-3 and TRBJ2-2; D gene ambiguous. The germline V and J ends were trimmed by 10 bases and 4 bases, with 19 bases remaining between them. Germline CDR1 and CDR2: ENHRY and SYGVKD. The length of the CDR3 is 15 residues.